This entry lists 21 T cell receptor beta chains sequenced from one sample in a study of blood T cell repertoires in COVID-19. The table came from immunoSEQ multiplex PCR; TCRdb's copy has only in-frame clones and leaves some out. The sample has about 220,000 clones, around 81% seen once. The material sequenced was peripheral blood. Every receptor here comes from a woman in her 30s who had recovered from COVID-19.

The chain uses TRBV7-3 and TRBJ2-1; 8 nucleotides line up with TRBD2. V lost 8 bases and J lost 9; bases outside the gene matches: 9. The germline CDR1 and CDR2 sequences are SGHTA and FQGTGA. The CDR3 totals 13 residues. CDR3 loop: CASGGPRGGEQFF. Written as DNA, the CDR3 is TGTGCCAGCGGGGGCCCCCGGGGGGGTGAGCAGTTCTTC.

V usage is TRBV3-1 (or the pseudogene TRBV3-2) and J usage is TRBJ2-1; TRBD1 aligns across 8 bases. The CDR3 sequence is 13 residues long. CDR1 LGHDT and CDR2 YNNKEL come from the germline V gene (reference sequence). The trim removed 5 bases at V and 9 bases at J, leaving 6 bases unmatched. CDR3 sequence (DNA): TGTGCCAGCAGCGAGACAGGGGAGCGTGAGCAGTTCTTC. This encodes CASSETGEREQFF.

This chain joins TRBV28 and TRBJ1-6; no clear D gene. CDR3 size: 12 residues. Germline CDR1 MDHEN, CDR2 SYDVKM. V was shortened by 11 bases and J by 7 bases, with 12 bases between the two germline ends. The CDR3 sequence is CASAPENSPLHF. The CDR3 nucleotides are TGTGCCTCCGCTCCCGAGAATTCACCCCTCCACTTT.

V gene TRBV7-9 combines with J gene TRBJ1-1, with D maybe TRBD1 (5 bases). The CDR3 sequence is 11 residues long. Trimming removed 1 base at V and 11 bases at J, with 8 bases between. Germline CDR1 and CDR2: SEHNR and FQNEAQ (reference sequence). The CDR3 spells CASSLEWGAFF. In nucleotides, the CDR3 is TGTGCCAGCAGCTTAGAATGGGGCGCTTTCTTT.

J is TRBJ2-6 and V is TRBV7-3, with 8 bases aligning to TRBD2. Germline V lookup: CDR1 SGHTA, CDR2 FQGTGA. This CDR3 comprises 16 residues. J gave up 0 bases and V 7 bases, and 5 bases lay outside the gene matches. The CDR3 bases are TGTGCCAGCAACGACGGGAGGGTCTCTGGGGCCAACGTCCTGACTTTC. Residues: CASNDGRVSGANVLTF.

The gene calls are TRBV7-9 and TRBJ2-1, with D possibly matching TRBD2 (6 bases). CDR1 and CDR2 from the germline V gene are SEHNR and FQNEAQ (reference sequence). CDR3 length: 11 residues. Trimming stripped 4 bases from V and 15 bases from J, with 13 bases between. The CDR3 is CASSSGGTAFF. The CDR3 nucleotides read TGTGCCAGCAGCTCCGGCGGGACTGCGTTCTTC.

V usage is TRBV7-2 and J usage is TRBJ2-5; TRBD1 agrees at 7 bases. V was clipped by 5 bases and J by 5 bases; unmatched bases: 8. Germline V gene data show CDR1 as SGHTA and CDR2 as FQGNSA. The CDR3 has 14 amino acids. CDR3 residues: CASSPNRGSETQYF. CDR3 sequence (DNA): TGTGCCAGCAGCCCCAACAGGGGAAGCGAGACCCAGTACTTC. Full variable domain (outside the CDR3, taken from reference TRBV7-2 and TRBJ2-5): GAGVSQSPSNKVTEKGKDVELRCDPISGHTALYWYRQSLGQGLEFLIYFQGNSAPDKSGLPSDRFSAERTGGSVSTLTIQRTQQEDSAVYLCASSPNRGSETQYFGPGTRLLVL.

The CDR3 loop reads CASSVDLTGELFF. The CDR3, as DNA: TGTGCCAGCAGCGTAGACTTAACCGGGGAGCTGTTTTTT. The genes are TRBV9 and TRBJ2-2; D is unresolved. The CDR3 loop spans 13 amino acids. Trimming took 0 bases from V and 5 from J, leaving 5 bases between them. Germline V lookup: CDR1 SGDLS, CDR2 YYNGEE.

V usage is TRBV24-1 and J usage is TRBJ1-1; 7 bases match TRBD1. Germline CDR1 reads KGHDR; CDR2 reads SFDVKD. The CDR3 spans 13 residues. V was pared by 9 bases and J by 3 bases, with 6 bases of the junction left unmatched. In nucleotides, the CDR3 is TGTGCCACCCGGGGACAGTGGGACACTGAAGCTTTCTTT. Translated, it gives CATRGQWDTEAFF.

The V gene is TRBV29-1, the J gene TRBJ2-7, with TRBD2 identical over 10 bases. Germline values: CDR1 SQVTM, CDR2 ANQGSEA. This CDR3 region has 13 residues. V shed 4 bases, J shed 3 bases, and the junction held 3 bases outside the gene matches. The CDR3 reads CSVVGTSDYEQYF. In DNA form, the CDR3 reads TGCAGCGTTGTGGGGACTAGCGACTACGAGCAGTACTTC.

The chain joins TRBV5-1 to TRBJ2-3; D might be TRBD1 (6 bases). In germline, CDR1 is SGHRS, CDR2 YFSETQ. The CDR3 runs to 15 residues. V shed 1 base and J shed 6 bases, with 15 bases lying between them. In DNA, the CDR3 is TGCGCCAGCAGCTTGATCGGGACATTTACCGATACGCAGTATTTT. It codes for CASSLIGTFTDTQYF.

This clone was detected only a few times. The J gene is TRBJ2-3, the V gene TRBV7-9; maybe TRBD2 (6 bases). This CDR3 has 15 amino acids. V was pared by 5 bases and J by 4 bases, with 16 bases between. Germline assignment: CDR1 SEHNR and CDR2 FQNEAQ (reference sequence). The CDR3 nucleotides read TGTGCCAGCAGCGCCCGACTAGAGGCGGCAGATACGCAGTATTTT. It codes for CASSARLEAADTQYF.

The chain employs TRBV6-5 and TRBJ1-2; tentative D call: TRBD1 (5 bases). Germline CDR1 reads MNHEY; CDR2 reads SVGAGI. The CDR3 loop spans 14 amino acids. V lost 7 bases to trimming and J lost 6 bases, with 18 bases between them. The CDR3 sequence: CASTQAGTQDGYTF. The CDR3 bases are TGTGCCAGCACCCAGGCCGGGACTCAGGATGGCTACACCTTC.

V and J are TRBV9 and TRBJ2-4, with a possible D match to TRBD1 (5 bases). In germline, CDR1 is SGDLS, CDR2 YYNGEE. Trimming cost V 4 bases and J 2 bases, with 7 bases left between them. The CDR3 is 13 amino acids. For the CDR3, the DNA is TGTGCCAGCAGCCCAGGGTCCAAAAACATTCAGTACTTC. Translating gives CASSPGSKNIQYF.

This chain connects TRBV3-1 (or the pseudogene TRBV3-2) to TRBJ2-7; TRBD1 agrees at 10 bases. This CDR3 is 15 amino acids long. J was trimmed by 4 bases and V by 2 bases; bases with no gene match: 5. CDR1 is LGHDT and CDR2 is YNNKEL in the germline V gene (reference sequence). The CDR3 DNA reads as TGTGCCAGCAGCCAACCGGGACAGGGGCGTTACGAGCAGTACTTC. As protein: CASSQPGQGRYEQYF.

The chain combines TRBV24-1 with TRBJ2-5; 13 nucleotides align to TRBD2. The V and J ends lost 7 bases and 2 bases, in that order; junction bases with no gene match: 6. Germline-derived CDR1 and CDR2 are KGHDR and SFDVKD. The CDR3 has 16 amino acids. In nucleotides, the CDR3 is TGTGCCACCAGAAAACCGGGACTAGCGGGGCAAGAGACCCAGTACTTC. Translation: CATRKPGLAGQETQYF.

The chain employs TRBV28 and TRBJ1-6, with TRBD1 matching over 10 bases. Germline CDR1 MDHEN, CDR2 SYDVKM. After removal of 7 bases from V and 7 bases from J, the junction contained 4 bases not matched to a gene. The CDR3 covers 14 residues. For the CDR3, the DNA is TGTGCCAGCACTTCGGGACAGGGGAATTCACCCCTCCACTTT. This gives the protein CASTSGQGNSPLHF.

This rearrangement joins TRBV27 to TRBJ2-7; D may be TRBD2 (5 bases). Per the germline V gene, CDR1 is MNHEY and CDR2 is SMNVEV (reference sequence). CDR3 length equals 14 residues. V lost 5 bases to trimming and J lost 0 bases, with 11 bases between them. Here the CDR3 reads CASSLTTLSYEQYF. The CDR3 DNA is TGTGCCAGCAGTCTGACTACCCTCTCCTACGAGCAGTACTTC.

This clone was counted a single time. This sequence joins TRBV30 and TRBJ2-2, with TRBD2 matching over 7 bases. V was pared by 3 bases and J by 2 bases, with 9 bases of the junction left unmatched. The germline V gene encodes CDR1 GTSNPN and CDR2 SVGIG (reference sequence). The CDR3 is 16 amino acids. CDR3 DNA sequence: TGTGCCTGGAGCATCCCCAGCGGGGTAAACACCGGGGAGCTGTTTTTT. Translated, it gives CAWSIPSGVNTGELFF.

The rearrangement joins TRBV7-9 to TRBJ1-1; D is unresolved. Germline lookup yields CDR1 SEHNR and CDR2 FQNEAQ (reference sequence). V lost 1 base and J 1 base, leaving 7 bases between the germline ends. The CDR3 consists of 14 residues. CDR3 sequence: CASSLGGPNTEAFF. The CDR3 nucleotides are TGTGCCAGCAGCTTAGGAGGTCCGAACACTGAAGCTTTCTTT. Combining the CDR3 with reference TRBV7-9 and TRBJ1-1 gives the whole variable domain DTGVSQNPRHKITKRGQNVTFRCDPISEHNRLYWYRQTLGQGPEFLTYFQNEAQLEKSRLLSDRFSAERPKGSFSTLEIQRTEQGDSAMYLCASSLGGPNTEAFFGQGTRLTVV.

The chain links TRBV20-1 to TRBJ2-7; 7 positions agree with TRBD1. The V and J ends lost 3 bases and 2 bases, in that order; junction bases with no gene match: 7. Germline CDR1 DFQATT, CDR2 SNEGSKA (reference sequence). CDR3 length: 14 amino acids. CDR3 protein: CSASLGQSPYEQYF. For the CDR3, the DNA is TGCAGTGCTAGTTTGGGACAGAGCCCCTACGAGCAGTACTTC.